This is a list of T cell receptor beta chains from one sample in a study of shared clonotypes between healthy human individuals. Libraries were prepared by immunoSEQ multiplex PCR; TCRdb keeps only in-frame clonotypes and omits some of them. In the table there are about 960,000 clones, about three quarters of which are singletons. Sequenced input: memory CD4+ T cells sorted from blood. The receptors here all came from a man aged 18-30 years in good health. Both conserved end residues are part of each CDR3. The D gene is left open where the match is weak. Clone size appears in some rows only: once, few, many, or a class for an expanded clone.

V	D	J	size	DNA	CDR3
TRBV4-1	-	TRBJ2-5	-	TGCGCCAGCAGCCAAGAAGGGGGGGGATCCCAAGAGACCCAGTACTTC	CASSQEGGGSQETQYF
TRBV5-8	-	TRBJ1-1	-	TGTGCCAGCAGCTTGGAGGGGCAGGACACTGAAGCTTTCTTT	CASSLEGQDTEAFF
TRBV30	-	TRBJ1-6	-	TGTGCCTGGAGTGTAGCATGGAATTCACCCCTCCACTTT	CAWSVAWNSPLHF
TRBV25-1	-	TRBJ1-1	-	TGTGCCAGCAGCTGGAACGTTGTAGCTGAAGCTTTCTTT	CASSWNVVAEAFF
TRBV2	TRBD2	TRBJ2-3	once	TGTGCCAGTATACCGGGACTAGCGGCAGATACGCAGTATTTT	CASIPGLAADTQYF
TRBV27	TRBD2	TRBJ2-7	-	TGTGCCAGCAGCCAAACTAGCGGGAGGGCGAGGGAGCAGTACTTC	CASSQTSGRAREQYF
TRBV7-2	-	TRBJ1-1	few	TGTGCCAGCAGCTTAGCGGCCGGGAAGGCTGAAGCTTTCTTT	CASSLAAGKAEAFF
TRBV7-2	-	TRBJ2-7	-	TGTGCCAGCAGCTTAGCGTCAGGGGCAGTCAAGTCCTACGAGCAGTACTTC	CASSLASGAVKSYEQYF
TRBV2	-	TRBJ1-6	once	TGTGCCAGCAGTGAACGGGGGCAATCACCCCTCCACTTT	CASSERGQSPLHF
TRBV10-1	TRBD1	TRBJ2-3	-	TGCGCCAGCAGTGAAAGGGGGCTAGAGTTGACAGATACGCAGTATTTT	CASSERGLELTDTQYF
TRBV18	-	TRBJ2-5	-	TGTGCCAGCTCACCACGTCCGGAGACCCAGTACTTC	CASSPRPETQYF
TRBV7-9	-	TRBJ1-1	few	TGTGCCAGCAGTCCGGACCTGAGGGACACTGAAGCTTTCTTT	CASSPDLRDTEAFF
TRBV7-9	TRBD2	TRBJ2-7	few	TGTGCCAGCAGCTTGGGGGGAGGGAAATCCCACGAGCAGTACTTC	CASSLGGGKSHEQYF
TRBV7-9	-	TRBJ2-7	-	TGTGCCAGCAGCCCCGGAGACTTTAGCTCCTACGAGCAGTACTTC	CASSPGDFSSYEQYF
TRBV6-6	-	TRBJ1-2	-	TGTGCCAGCAGTTTCGTAAATGGCTACACCTTC	CASSFVNGYTF
TRBV18	-	TRBJ2-7	-	TGTGCCAGCTCACGACAAGGACGGAGCGCCAGCGAGCAGTACTTC	CASSRQGRSASEQYF
TRBV11-2	TRBD2	TRBJ2-3	once	TGTGCCAGCAGCCGAGCGGGGGGGAGTGGGGCCACAGATACGCAGTATTTT	CASSRAGGSGATDTQYF
TRBV7-8	-	TRBJ2-7	-	TGTGCCAGCAGCTTAGACGGGACTGATTCCTACGAGCAGTACTTC	CASSLDGTDSYEQYF
TRBV15	-	TRBJ1-2	-	TGTGCCACCAGCAGAGGGGCCTTGGCAGGGGATGGCTACACCTTC	CATSRGALAGDGYTF
TRBV7-9	-	TRBJ1-5	-	TGTGCCAGCAGCCCCTCAGGTGGGAGGGATCAGCCCCAGCATTTT	CASSPSGGRDQPQHF
TRBV7-3	-	TRBJ2-2	-	TGTGCCAGCAGCTTAACAGCTAGCCCCCCCGGGGAGCTGTTTTTT	CASSLTASPPGELFF
TRBV5-5	-	TRBJ2-5	-	TGTGCCAGCAGCTGGGCGGACCGACCACAAGAGACCCAGTACTTC	CASSWADRPQETQYF
TRBV7-3	TRBD1	TRBJ1-6	few	TGTGCCAGCAGTTGGACAGGGAGTGGGTCACCCCTCCACTTT	CASSWTGSGSPLHF
TRBV5-1	TRBD1	TRBJ1-1	-	TGCGCCAGCACCACTATGGGACAGGCTAACACTGAAGCTTTCTTT	CASTTMGQANTEAFF
TRBV2	-	TRBJ2-2	-	TGTGCCAGCAGGGCCGGACCGAACACCGGGGAGCTGTTTTTT	CASRAGPNTGELFF
TRBV11-2	TRBD1	TRBJ2-7	-	TGTGCCAGCAGCTTAGGGGACAGGGATGGGGGCGAGCAGTACTTC	CASSLGDRDGGEQYF
TRBV6-6	-	TRBJ1-2	-	TGTGCCAGCAGGGGGACGGAAGTCTATGGCTACACCTTC	CASRGTEVYGYTF
TRBV4-3	-	TRBJ2-1	-	TGCGCCAGCAGCTACTACCAGGCTAGCTTGAGTGAGCAGTTCTTC	CASSYYQASLSEQFF
TRBV25-1	-	TRBJ2-3	-	TGTGCCAGCAGTATCCAGGGGGGGACAGATACGCAGTATTTT	CASSIQGGTDTQYF
TRBV7-2	-	TRBJ2-1	many	TGTGCCAGCAGCTTTATTCCGAGAATCTACAATGAGCAGTTCTTC	CASSFIPRIYNEQFF
TRBV7-6	-	TRBJ2-5	-	TGTGCCAGCAGCGCTAATCCCCCTGGGCAGTACCAAGAGACCCAGTACTTC	CASSANPPGQYQETQYF
TRBV5-6	TRBD1	TRBJ1-2	-	TGTGCCAGCAGCTTAAGGGACAGACAGGGCTACACCTTC	CASSLRDRQGYTF
TRBV6-5	TRBD2	TRBJ2-3	-	TGTGCCAGCAGTTACGCTAGCGGGAGAGGCACAGATACGCAGTATTTT	CASSYASGRGTDTQYF